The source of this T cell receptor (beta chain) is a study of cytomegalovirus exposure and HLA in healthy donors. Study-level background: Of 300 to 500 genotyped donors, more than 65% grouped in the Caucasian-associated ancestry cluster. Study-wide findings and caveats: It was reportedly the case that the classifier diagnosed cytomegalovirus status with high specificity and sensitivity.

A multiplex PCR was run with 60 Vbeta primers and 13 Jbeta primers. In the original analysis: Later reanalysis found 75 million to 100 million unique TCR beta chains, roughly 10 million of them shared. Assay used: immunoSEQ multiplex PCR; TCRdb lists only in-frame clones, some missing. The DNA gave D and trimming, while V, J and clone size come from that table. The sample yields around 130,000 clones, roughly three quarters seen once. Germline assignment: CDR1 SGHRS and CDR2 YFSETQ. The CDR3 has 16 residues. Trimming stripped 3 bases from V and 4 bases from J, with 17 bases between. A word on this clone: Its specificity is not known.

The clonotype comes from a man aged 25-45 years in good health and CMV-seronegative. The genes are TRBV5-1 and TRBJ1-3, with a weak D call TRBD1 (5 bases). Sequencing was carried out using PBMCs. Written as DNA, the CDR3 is TGCGCCAGCAGCTCTGGGGCCCCCGCGGGAGGAAACACCATATATTTT. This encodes CASSSGAPAGGNTIYF.